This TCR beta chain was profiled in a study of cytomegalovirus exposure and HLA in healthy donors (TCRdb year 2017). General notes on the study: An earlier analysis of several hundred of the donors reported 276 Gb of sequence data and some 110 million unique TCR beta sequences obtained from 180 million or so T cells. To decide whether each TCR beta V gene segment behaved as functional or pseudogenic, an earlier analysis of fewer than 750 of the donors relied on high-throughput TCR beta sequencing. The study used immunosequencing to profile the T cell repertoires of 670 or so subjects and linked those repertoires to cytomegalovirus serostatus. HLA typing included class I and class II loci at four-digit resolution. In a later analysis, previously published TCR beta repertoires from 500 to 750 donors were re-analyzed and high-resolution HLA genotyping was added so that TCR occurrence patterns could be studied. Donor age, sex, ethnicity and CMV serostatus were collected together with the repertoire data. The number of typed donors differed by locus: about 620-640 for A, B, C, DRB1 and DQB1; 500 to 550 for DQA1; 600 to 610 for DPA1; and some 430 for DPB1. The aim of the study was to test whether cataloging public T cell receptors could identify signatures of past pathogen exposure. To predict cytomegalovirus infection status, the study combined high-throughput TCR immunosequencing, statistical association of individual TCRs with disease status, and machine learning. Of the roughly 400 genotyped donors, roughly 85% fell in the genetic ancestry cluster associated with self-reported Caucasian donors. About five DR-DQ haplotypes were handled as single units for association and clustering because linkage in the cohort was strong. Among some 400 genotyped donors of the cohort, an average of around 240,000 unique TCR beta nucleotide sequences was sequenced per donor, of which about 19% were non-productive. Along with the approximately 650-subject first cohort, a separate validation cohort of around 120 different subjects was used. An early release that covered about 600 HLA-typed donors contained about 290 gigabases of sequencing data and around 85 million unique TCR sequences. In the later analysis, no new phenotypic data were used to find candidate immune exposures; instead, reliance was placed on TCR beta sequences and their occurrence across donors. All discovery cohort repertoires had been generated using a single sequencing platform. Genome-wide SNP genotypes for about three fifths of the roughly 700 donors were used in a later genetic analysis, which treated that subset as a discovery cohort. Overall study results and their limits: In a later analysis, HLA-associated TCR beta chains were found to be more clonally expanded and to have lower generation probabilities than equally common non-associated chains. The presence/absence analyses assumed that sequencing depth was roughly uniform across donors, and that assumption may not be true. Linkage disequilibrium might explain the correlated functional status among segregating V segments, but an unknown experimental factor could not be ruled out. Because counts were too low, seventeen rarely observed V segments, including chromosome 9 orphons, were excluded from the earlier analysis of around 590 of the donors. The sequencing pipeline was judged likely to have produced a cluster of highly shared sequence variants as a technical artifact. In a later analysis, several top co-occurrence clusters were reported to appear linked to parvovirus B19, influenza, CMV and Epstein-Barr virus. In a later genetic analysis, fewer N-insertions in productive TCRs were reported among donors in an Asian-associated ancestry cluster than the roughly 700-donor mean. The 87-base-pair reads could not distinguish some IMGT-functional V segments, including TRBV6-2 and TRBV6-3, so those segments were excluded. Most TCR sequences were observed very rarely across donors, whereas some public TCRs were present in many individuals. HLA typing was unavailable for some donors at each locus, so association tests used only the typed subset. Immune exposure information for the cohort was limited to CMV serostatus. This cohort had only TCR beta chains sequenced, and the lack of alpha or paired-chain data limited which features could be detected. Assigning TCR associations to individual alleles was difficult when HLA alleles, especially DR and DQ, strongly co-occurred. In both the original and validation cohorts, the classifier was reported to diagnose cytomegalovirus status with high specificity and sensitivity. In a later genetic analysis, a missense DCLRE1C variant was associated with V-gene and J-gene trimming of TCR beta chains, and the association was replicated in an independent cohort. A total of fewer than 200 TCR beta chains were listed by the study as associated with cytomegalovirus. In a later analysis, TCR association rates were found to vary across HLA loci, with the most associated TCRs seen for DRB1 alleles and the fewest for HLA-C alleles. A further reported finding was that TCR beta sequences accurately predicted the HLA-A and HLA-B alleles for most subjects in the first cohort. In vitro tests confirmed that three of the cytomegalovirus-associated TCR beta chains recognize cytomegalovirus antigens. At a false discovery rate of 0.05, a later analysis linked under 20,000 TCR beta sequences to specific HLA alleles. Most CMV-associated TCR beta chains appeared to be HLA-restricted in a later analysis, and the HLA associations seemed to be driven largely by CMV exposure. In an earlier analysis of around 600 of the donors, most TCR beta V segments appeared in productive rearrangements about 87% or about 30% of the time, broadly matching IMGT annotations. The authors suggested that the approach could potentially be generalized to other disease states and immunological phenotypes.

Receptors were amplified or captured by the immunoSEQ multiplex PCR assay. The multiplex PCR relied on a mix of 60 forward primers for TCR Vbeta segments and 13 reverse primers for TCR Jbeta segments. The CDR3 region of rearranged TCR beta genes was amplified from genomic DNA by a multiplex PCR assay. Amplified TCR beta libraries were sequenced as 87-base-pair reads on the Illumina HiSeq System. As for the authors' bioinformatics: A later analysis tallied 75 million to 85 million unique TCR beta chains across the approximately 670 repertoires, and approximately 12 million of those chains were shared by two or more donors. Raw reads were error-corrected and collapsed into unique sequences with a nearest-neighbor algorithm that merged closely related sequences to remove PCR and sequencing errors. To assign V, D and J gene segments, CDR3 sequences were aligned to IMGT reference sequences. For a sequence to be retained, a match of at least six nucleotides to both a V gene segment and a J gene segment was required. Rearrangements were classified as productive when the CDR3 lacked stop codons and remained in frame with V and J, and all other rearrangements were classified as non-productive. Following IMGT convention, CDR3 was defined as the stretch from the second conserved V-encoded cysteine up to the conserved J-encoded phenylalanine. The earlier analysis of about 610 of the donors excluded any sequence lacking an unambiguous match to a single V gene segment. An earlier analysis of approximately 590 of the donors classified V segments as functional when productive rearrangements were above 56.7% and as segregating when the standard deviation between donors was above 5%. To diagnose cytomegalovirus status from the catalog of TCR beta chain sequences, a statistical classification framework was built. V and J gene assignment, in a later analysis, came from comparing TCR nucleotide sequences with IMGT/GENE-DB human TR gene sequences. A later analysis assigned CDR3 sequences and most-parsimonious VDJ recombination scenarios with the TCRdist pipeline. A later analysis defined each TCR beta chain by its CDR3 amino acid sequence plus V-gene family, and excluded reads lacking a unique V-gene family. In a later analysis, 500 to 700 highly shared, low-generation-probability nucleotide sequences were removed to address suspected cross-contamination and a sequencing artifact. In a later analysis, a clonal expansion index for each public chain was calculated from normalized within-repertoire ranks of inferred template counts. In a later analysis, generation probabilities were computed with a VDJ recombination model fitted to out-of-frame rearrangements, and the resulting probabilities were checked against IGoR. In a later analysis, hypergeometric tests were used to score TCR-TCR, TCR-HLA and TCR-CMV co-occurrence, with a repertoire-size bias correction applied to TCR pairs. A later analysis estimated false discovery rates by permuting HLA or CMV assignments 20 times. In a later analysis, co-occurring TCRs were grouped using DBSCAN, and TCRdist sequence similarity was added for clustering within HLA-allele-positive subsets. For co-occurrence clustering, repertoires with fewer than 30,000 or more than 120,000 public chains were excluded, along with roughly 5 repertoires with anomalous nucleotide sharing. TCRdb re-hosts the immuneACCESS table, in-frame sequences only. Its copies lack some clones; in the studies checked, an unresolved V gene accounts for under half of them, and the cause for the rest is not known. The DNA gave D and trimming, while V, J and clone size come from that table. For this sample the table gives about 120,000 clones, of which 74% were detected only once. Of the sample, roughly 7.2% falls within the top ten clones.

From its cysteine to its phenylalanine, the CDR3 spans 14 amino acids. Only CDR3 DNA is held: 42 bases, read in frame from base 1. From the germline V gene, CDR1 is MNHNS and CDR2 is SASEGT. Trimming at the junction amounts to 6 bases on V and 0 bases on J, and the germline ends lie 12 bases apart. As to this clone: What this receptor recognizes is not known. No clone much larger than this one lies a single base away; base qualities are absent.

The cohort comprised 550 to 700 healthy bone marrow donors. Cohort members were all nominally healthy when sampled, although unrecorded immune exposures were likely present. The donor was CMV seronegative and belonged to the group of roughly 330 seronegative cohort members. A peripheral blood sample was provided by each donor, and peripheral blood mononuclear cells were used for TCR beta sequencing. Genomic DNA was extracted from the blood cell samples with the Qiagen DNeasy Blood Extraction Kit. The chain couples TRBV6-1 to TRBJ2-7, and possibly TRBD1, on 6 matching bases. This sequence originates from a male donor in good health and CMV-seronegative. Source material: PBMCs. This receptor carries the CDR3 CASSINRVSYEQYF. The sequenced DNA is TGTGCCAGCAGCATCAACAGGGTCTCCTACGAGCAGTACTTC.